This T cell receptor (beta chain) was documented in a study of shared clonotypes between healthy human individuals. The overall study: Per-donor plates numbered three CD4 naive, three CD4 memory, two CD8 naive and one CD8 memory. Study-level points and caveats: Naive CD4 clonotype sharing across four donors was 4% to 5%.

In its sample, this clone was seen once. The target antigen is unknown. Generated by immunoSEQ multiplex PCR, the TCRdb table keeps only in-frame clones and is missing some. The sample lists about 2.1 million clones; around 93% were seen once. Only CD45RO-negative cells positively selected for CCR7 counted as naive CD8 cells, so terminally differentiated effector memory CD45RA+ cells were excluded. This CDR3 has 15 residues. J gave up 3 bases and V 1 base, and 5 bases lay outside the gene matches. CDR1 and CDR2 from the germline V gene are SGHVS and FQNEAQ. The receptor's source is a man aged 18 to 30 in good health. Some clones in this sample may be carry-over from other donors' samples. Source material: naive CD8+ T cells from PBMCs. The chain is built from TRBV7-8 and TRBJ1-2, with 7 bases lining up with TRBD1. The CDR3, as DNA: TGTGCCAGCAGCTTAGAGGGGGCGAAGTACTATGGCTACACCTTC. It yields the protein CASSLEGAKYYGYTF.